This entry concerns a single TCR beta chain. What it binds is unknown. The sample comes from a study of brain T cells in children with intractable seizures. Study findings and constraints: Absence of clones before surgery may stem from lower sequencing depth.

TCRdb keeps only in-frame clones here, not all; method: immunoSEQ multiplex PCR. Of hundreds of thousands of clones in the sample, about 93% were seen once. Time point noted: blood from clinic visit 5 months post-surgery; TSC patient then seizure free. Sequencing was limited to surgery cases with top T cell transcript signatures in brain tissue. At least one anti-epileptic drug was given before surgery. The receptor's source is a boy under three years old with tuberous sclerosis and intractable seizures. The source material was peripheral blood, sampled around 5 months after surgery.

CDR3 nucleotide sequence: TGCGCCAGCACCGAGAGGCGACAGGGGGCTTTGAAAGCTTTCTTT. Translation: CASTERRQGALKAFF. The V call is TRBV10-2, the J call TRBJ1-1; TRBD1 aligns across 10 bases. The V segment lost 7 bases and the J segment 9 bases; nucleotides outside the gene matches: 14. The CDR3 has 15 residues. Germline V CDR1 and CDR2: WSHSY, SAAADI.